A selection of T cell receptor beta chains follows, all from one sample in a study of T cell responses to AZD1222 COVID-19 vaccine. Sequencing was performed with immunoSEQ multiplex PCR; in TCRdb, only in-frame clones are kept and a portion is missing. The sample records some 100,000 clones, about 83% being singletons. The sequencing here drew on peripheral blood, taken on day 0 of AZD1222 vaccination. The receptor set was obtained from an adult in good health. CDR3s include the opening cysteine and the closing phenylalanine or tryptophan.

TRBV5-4 CASSSDRSETQYF
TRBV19 CASSIPNRGGYGYTF
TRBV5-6 CASSLTLSGAGNTIYF
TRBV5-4 CASSPGNSGNTIYF
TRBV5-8 CASNFGDGSNQPQHF
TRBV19 CASRSTGGDEKLFF
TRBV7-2 CASSLAGGNTEAFF
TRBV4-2 CASSPGGGDTDTQYF
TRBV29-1 CSVGTGVLYEQYF
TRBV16 CASSQSLQNSNQPQHF
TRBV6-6 CASSYSRGNQPQHF
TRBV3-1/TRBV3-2 CASSQDIGTDTQYF
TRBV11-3 CASSRQGQETQYF
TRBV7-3 CASSLSRGGAYNEQFF
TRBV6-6 CASSYLSGRNQPQHF
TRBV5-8 CASSIPGHQNTEAFF
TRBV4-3 CASSQDRGRNTEAFF
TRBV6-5 CASSFSYSDQPQHF
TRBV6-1 CASRGGVPEAFF
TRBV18 CASSPNRGYEQYF
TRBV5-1 CASSLRAGATGELFF
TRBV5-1 CASSISPRDGNTEAFF
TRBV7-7 CASSPREQETQYF
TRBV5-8 CASSSGTGDATNEKLFF
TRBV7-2 CASSLVRLAENYNEQFF
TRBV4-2 CASSARQGVNTEAFF
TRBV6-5 CASSSPTGSGANVLTF
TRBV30 CAWSVKGASAEAFF
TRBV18 CASSPAGQANYGYTF
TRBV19 CASSGTGAFNQPQHF
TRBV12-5 CASGLASGGAYNEQFF
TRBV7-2 CASSLTVLGTEAFF
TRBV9 CASSVGPNYEQYF
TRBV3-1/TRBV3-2 CASSQVQREAFF
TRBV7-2 CASSLQGSPGANVLTF
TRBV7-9 CASTPTGANTGELFF
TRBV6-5 CASSYSRNQPQHF
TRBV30 CAWSRDMNTEAFF
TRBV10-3 CAISPGTSGGYEQYF
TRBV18 CASSPQLAGSSYNEQFF
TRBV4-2 CASSQGTVAYEQYF
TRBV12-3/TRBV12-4 CASNRDRGTEAFF
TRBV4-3 CASSQGQGAPEKLFF
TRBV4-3 CASSLGLPYEQYF
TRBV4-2 CASSQVTGFNQPQHF
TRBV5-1 CASSFTGTVREKLFF